The 31 T cell receptor beta chains below come from one sample, sequenced in a study of cytomegalovirus exposure and HLA in healthy donors. Primers: 60 Vbeta forward and 13 Jbeta reverse. TCRdb keeps only in-frame clones here, not all; method: immunoSEQ multiplex PCR. The sample carries approximately 190,000 clones, about 81% recorded once. Sequencing was carried out using PBMCs. All receptors derive from a woman younger than 30 in good health and CMV-seronegative.

The chain is built from TRBV6-4 and TRBJ2-3; D is perhaps TRBD2 (7 bases). Per germline, CDR1 MRHNA and CDR2 SNTAGT. The CDR3 extends over 15 amino acids. Trimming took off 2 bases at V and 5 bases at J, with 14 bases between the two ends. The DNA for the CDR3 is TGTGCCAGCAGTGACAGCGCGGGGGCGAAAGATACGCAGTATTTT. Its protein product is CASSDSAGAKDTQYF.

The chain is built from TRBV7-9 and TRBJ2-7; D remains ambiguous. The ends were cut back, 1 base at V and 3 bases at J, with 4 bases in the middle. Per the germline V gene, CDR1 is SEHNR and CDR2 is FQNEAQ (reference sequence). CDR3 size: 12 residues. The CDR3 DNA is TGTGCCAGCAGCTTAGGAGACTACGAGCAGTACTTC. This codes for CASSLGDYEQYF. Combining the CDR3 with reference TRBV7-9 and TRBJ2-7 gives the whole variable domain DTGVSQNPRHKITKRGQNVTFRCDPISEHNRLYWYRQTLGQGPEFLTYFQNEAQLEKSRLLSDRFSAERPKGSFSTLEIQRTEQGDSAMYLCASSLGDYEQYFGPGTRLTVT.

Only one count was recorded for this clone. The rearrangement links TRBV25-1 to TRBJ2-5; D remains unclear. Trimming stripped 6 bases from V and 1 base from J, with 6 bases between. CDR3 length: 12 residues. Per germline, CDR1 MGHDK and CDR2 SYGVNS. CDR3 sequence (DNA): TGTGCCAGCAGCCCGGGCCAAGAGACCCAGTACTTC. Residues: CASSPGQETQYF.

This rearrangement joins TRBV5-6 to TRBJ2-5; 8 nucleotides align to TRBD1. This CDR3 has 16 residues. The germline gives CDR1 SGHDT, CDR2 YYEEEE. V was pared by 4 bases and J by 5 bases, with 13 bases of the junction left unmatched. CDR3 in amino acids: CASSLPRQGIEETQYF. CDR3 bases: TGTGCCAGCAGCCTACCCCGACAGGGGATAGAGGAGACCCAGTACTTC. Filled out from reference TRBV5-6 and TRBJ2-5, the complete variable domain reads DAGVTQSPTHLIKTRGQQVTLRCSPKSGHDTVSWYQQALGQGPQFIFQYYEEEERQRGNFPDRFSGHQFPNYSSELNVNALLLGDSALYLCASSLPRQGIEETQYFGPGTRLLVL.

This chain uses TRBV5-1 with TRBJ2-3, with D tentatively TRBD1 (8 bases). Germline loops: CDR1 SGHRS, CDR2 YFSETQ. Trimming cost V 2 bases and J 4 bases, with 11 bases left between them. This CDR3 has 14 amino acids. CDR3 nucleotide sequence: TGCGCCAGCAGCTTACAGGGGGGGTCAGATACGCAGTATTTT. Translation gives CASSLQGGSDTQYF.

The chain employs TRBV12-5 and TRBJ2-7; D may be TRBD1 (6 bases). Germline V gene sequence: CDR1 LGHNT, CDR2 FRNRAP. The CDR3 sequence is 12 residues long. V gave up 8 bases and J gave up 6 bases, with 14 bases separating them. CDR3 bases: TGTGCTAGTTTCCCTGGGGGCGTCGAGCAGTACTTC. It codes for CASFPGGVEQYF.

The chain employs TRBV28 and TRBJ1-5; tentative D call: TRBD1 (6 bases). The CDR3 is 15 amino acids. Looked up from germline, CDR1 is MDHEN and CDR2 is SYDVKM. V was clipped by 5 bases and J by 1 base, with 12 bases between them. The DNA for the CDR3 is TGTGCCAGCAGTGCCCGGACAGCCAGCAATCAGCCCCAGCATTTT. Translated: CASSARTASNQPQHF.

The rearrangement uses TRBV9 and TRBJ2-1, with 7 bases aligning to TRBD2. Germline CDR1 SGDLS, CDR2 YYNGEE. This CDR3 spans 17 amino acids. The ends lost 0 bases at V and 4 bases at J; junction bases unmatched: 10. CDR3 bases: TGTGCCAGCAGCGTAGGAGGACTAGGGCGGTCTTACAATGAGCAGTTCTTC. Translated, it gives CASSVGGLGRSYNEQFF.

The chain links TRBV7-7 to TRBJ2-5; possibly TRBD1 for D (6 bases). CDR1 is SSHAT and CDR2 is FNYEAQ in the germline V gene (reference sequence). The V end lost 5 bases, the J end lost 2 bases, and 9 bases lay between the germline ends. CDR3 length: 13 amino acids. The CDR3: CASSRDTQETQYF. CDR3 sequence (DNA): TGTGCCAGCAGCCGGGACACACAAGAGACCCAGTACTTC.

This chain uses TRBV19 with TRBJ1-2; 7 bases align to TRBD1. The length of the CDR3 is 12 residues. Germline V lookup: CDR1 LNHDA, CDR2 SQIVND (reference sequence). V was clipped by 11 bases and J by 4 bases; unmatched bases: 7. The CDR3: CAGGTDRYGYTF. In nucleotides, the CDR3 is TGTGCCGGAGGGACAGACCGCTATGGCTACACCTTC.

The chain combines TRBV29-1 with TRBJ1-2, with a weak D call TRBD1 (6 bases). CDR3 size: 16 residues. Trimming pared 4 bases from V and 3 bases from J, leaving 21 bases between. CDR1 is SQVTM, CDR2 ANQGSEA, per germline. CDR3 bases: TGCAGCGTTGGTTCCGCCGGGGACAACGGATACTATGGCTACACCTTC. Amino acids: CSVGSAGDNGYYGYTF. Together with reference TRBV29-1 and TRBJ1-2, the CDR3 gives the full variable domain: SAVISQKPSRDICQRGTSLTIQCQVDSQVTMMFWYRQQPGQSLTLIATANQGSEATYESGFVIDKFPISRPNLTFSTLTVSNMSPEDSSIYLCSVGSAGDNGYYGYTFGSGTRLTVV.

This chain links TRBV5-4 with TRBJ1-2; possibly TRBD1 for D (6 bases). Germline CDR1 reads SGHNT; CDR2 reads YYREEE (reference sequence). The length of the CDR3 is 13 residues. Trimming shortened V by 4 bases and J by 4 bases, and 11 bases separated the two germline ends. CDR3 region: CASSPGTSYGYTF. CDR3 in DNA: TGTGCCAGCAGCCCCGGGACAAGCTATGGCTACACCTTC. The variable domain in full, completed from reference TRBV5-4 and TRBJ1-2, reads ETGVTQSPTHLIKTRGQQVTLRCSSQSGHNTVSWYQQALGQGPQFIFQYYREEENGRGNFPPRFSGLQFPNYSSELNVNALELDDSALYLCASSPGTSYGYTFGSGTRLTVV.

The V gene is TRBV14, the J gene TRBJ2-3; TRBD1 might be the D (5 bases). CDR1 SGHDN and CDR2 FVKESK come from the germline V gene. The CDR3 is 14 amino acids. Deletions cut 6 bases from V and 4 bases from J, with 14 bases between. Written as DNA, the CDR3 is TGTGCCAGCAGTTTTCAGGGTTCCGCAGATACGCAGTATTTT. Amino acid sequence: CASSFQGSADTQYF.

This clone was picked up one time. The same CDR3 is also encoded by other DNA sequences in this sample. This chain uses TRBV5-1 with TRBJ2-1, with D perhaps TRBD2 (5 bases). The germline V gene has CDR1 SGHRS and CDR2 YFSETQ. V dropped 0 bases and J dropped 0 bases, with 7 bases sitting between them. The length of the CDR3 is 15 residues. The CDR3 here is CASSLVAGSYNEQFF. The CDR3 nucleotides read TGCGCCAGCAGCTTGGTGGCGGGCTCCTACAATGAGCAGTTCTTC.

This clone turned up a few times. The gene calls are TRBV5-1 and TRBJ2-5; 11 bases are a match to TRBD2. The DNA end favors TRBJ2-7, so the J call may be wrong. The CDR3 length is 14 residues. The V gene's germline CDR1 is SGHRS and CDR2 YFSETQ. CDR3 region: CASRQSGTSGEQYF. The CDR3 DNA reads as TGCGCCAGCAGGCAATCCGGGACTAGCGGCGAGCAGTACTTC.

The chain is built from TRBV6-4 and TRBJ2-3; 7 positions match TRBD2. Germline V gene data show CDR1 as MRHNA and CDR2 as SNTAGT. The CDR3 has 14 amino acids. With V trimmed by 2 bases and J by 6 bases, 5 bases remained unmatched. The CDR3 sequence: CASSDVAGVDTQYF. CDR3 bases: TGTGCCAGCAGTGACGTGGCGGGAGTGGATACGCAGTATTTT.

The V gene is TRBV7-8, the J gene TRBJ2-5; D may be TRBD1 (6 bases). Germline lookup yields CDR1 SGHVS and CDR2 FQNEAQ. V lost 5 bases, J lost 2 bases, and 15 bases lay in between. This CDR3 comprises 15 residues. The CDR3 protein is CASSPRDTGQETQYF. DNA of the CDR3: TGTGCCAGCAGCCCCCGGGACACCGGACAAGAGACCCAGTACTTC.

The rearrangement joins TRBV9 to TRBJ2-3; 8 nucleotides line up with TRBD2. The CDR3 totals 17 residues. J was trimmed by 4 bases and V by 0 bases; bases with no gene match: 10. Germline CDR1 reads SGDLS; CDR2 reads YYNGEE. DNA for the CDR3: TGTGCCAGCAGCGTAGTTCTCAGCGGGAGAGGGGCAGATACGCAGTATTTT. Translation gives CASSVVLSGRGADTQYF.

A remark on this clone: Its ends do not fully match the called genes, so a read error is possible. V gene TRBV19 combines with J gene TRBJ1-5, with unresolved D. CDR1 is LNHDA and CDR2 is SQIVND in the germline V gene (reference sequence). The length of the CDR3 is 12 residues. CDR3: CASSIGPEPQHF. The CDR3 nucleotides read TGTGCCAGTAGTATAGGTCCGGAGCCTCAGCATTTT.

V usage is TRBV2 and J usage is TRBJ2-5; 12 bases fit TRBD1. The J segment lost 4 bases and the V segment lost 6 bases, leaving 9 bases of the junction unmatched. The CDR3 is 16 amino acids. CDR1 is SNHLY and CDR2 is FYNNEI in the germline V gene. CDR3 region: CASRYPGQGARETQYF. The DNA of the CDR3 is TGTGCCAGCAGGTATCCGGGACAGGGGGCTCGAGAGACCCAGTACTTC.

The V and J genes are TRBV19 and TRBJ1-5; TRBD1 aligns across 7 bases. Trimming at V came to 1 base and at J to 4 bases, leaving 7 bases not matched to a gene. CDR1 and CDR2 (germline): LNHDA, SQIVND (reference sequence). This CDR3 has 16 amino acids. For the CDR3, the DNA is TGTGCCAGTAGTATAGGACCGGGACAGTGGAATCAGCCCCAGCATTTT. Its protein is CASSIGPGQWNQPQHF.

V and J are TRBV27 and TRBJ1-2; D is unresolved. CDR1 is MNHEY and CDR2 is SMNVEV in the germline V gene (reference sequence). The CDR3 totals 13 residues. The V and J ends lost 3 bases and 6 bases respectively, with 11 bases between them. The DNA of the CDR3 is TGTGCCAGCAGTTTGGGCTCGGCGCATGGCTACACCTTC. It is translated as CASSLGSAHGYTF.

The J gene is TRBJ2-1, the V gene TRBV10-3; the match to TRBD2 covers 8 bases. The germline V gene encodes CDR1 ENHRY and CDR2 SYGVKD. CDR3 length: 14 residues. With V trimmed by 2 bases and J by 7 bases, 4 bases remained unmatched. DNA of the CDR3: TGTGCCATCAGTGAGGGACTAGCTTGGAATGAGCAGTTCTTC. Amino acid sequence: CAISEGLAWNEQFF.

The rearrangement uses TRBV7-2 and TRBJ2-2, with a tentative D call TRBD1 (6 bases). The CDR3 sequence is 15 residues long. V lost 2 bases and J lost 1, with 8 bases in between. The germline V gene has CDR1 SGHTA and CDR2 FQGNSA. This CDR3 is CASSLRTENTGELFF. In DNA form, the CDR3 reads TGTGCCAGCAGCTTAAGGACAGAGAACACCGGGGAGCTGTTTTTT.

The chain combines TRBV7-2 with TRBJ2-7, with a possible D match to TRBD2 (5 bases). The V end was cut by 6 bases, the J end by 2 bases, with 14 bases between. This CDR3 contains 14 residues. The germline V gene encodes CDR1 SGHTA and CDR2 FQGNSA. In DNA form, the CDR3 reads TGTGCCAGCAGACCGACCTCCGGGACCTACGAGCAGTACTTC. This encodes CASRPTSGTYEQYF. Using reference TRBV7-2 and TRBJ2-7 for the parts outside the CDR3, the full variable domain is GAGVSQSPSNKVTEKGKDVELRCDPISGHTALYWYRQSLGQGLEFLIYFQGNSAPDKSGLPSDRFSAERTGGSVSTLTIQRTQQEDSAVYLCASRPTSGTYEQYFGPGTRLTVT.

V is TRBV4-2 and J is TRBJ2-7, with TRBD1 matching over 8 bases. The V gene end was trimmed by 1 base and the J gene end by 2 bases; junction bases not matched to a gene: 13. Germline-derived CDR1 and CDR2 are LGHNA and YNFKEQ. The CDR3 extends over 18 amino acids. In DNA form, the CDR3 reads TGTGCCAGCAGCCAAGTCACCGGGACAGGTTCGACAACCTACGAGCAGTACTTC. Protein sequence: CASSQVTGTGSTTYEQYF.

The genes are TRBV6-5 and TRBJ2-3; the D is unclear. The germline CDR1 and CDR2 sequences are MNHEY and SVGAGI. This CDR3 comprises 13 residues. Trimming removed 7 bases at V and 4 bases at J, with 12 bases between. CDR3 DNA: TGTGCCAGCAATGCTTGGCTAGCAGATACGCAGTATTTT. Translating gives CASNAWLADTQYF.

The table lists this clone with a few counts. The chain joins TRBV27 to TRBJ2-5, with 10 bases fitting TRBD1. The germline V gene encodes CDR1 MNHEY and CDR2 SMNVEV (reference sequence). The J segment lost 5 bases and the V segment lost 2 bases, leaving 11 bases of the junction unmatched. The CDR3 is made up of 17 amino acids. The CDR3 sequence: CASSLIGVTGGEETQYF. CDR3 in DNA: TGTGCCAGCAGTTTAATTGGTGTGACAGGGGGCGAGGAGACCCAGTACTTC.

The chain carries TRBV7-9 and TRBJ1-4, with 8 bases aligning to TRBD1. The J segment lost 4 bases and the V segment lost 2 bases, leaving 9 bases of the junction unmatched. Germline CDR1 and CDR2: SEHNR and FQNEAQ (reference sequence). The CDR3 runs 17 residues. CDR3 amino acids: CASSLSRGLQGNEKLFF. The CDR3 coding sequence is TGTGCCAGCAGCTTATCCAGGGGGCTGCAGGGTAATGAAAAACTGTTTTTT.

Only one count was recorded for this clone. The V call is TRBV4-1, the J call TRBJ2-2; 8 positions match TRBD1. The CDR3 runs to 19 residues. From germline, CDR1 is MGHRA and CDR2 YSYEKL. Losses at the gene ends were 0 bases for V and 1 base for J; bases not matched to a gene: 10. The CDR3 coding sequence is TGCGCCAGCAGCCAAGAGTTCCAGGGGGCCAAAATGAACACCGGGGAGCTGTTTTTT. It translates to CASSQEFQGAKMNTGELFF.

The rearrangement uses TRBV5-1 and TRBJ2-7, with TRBD2 matching over 14 bases. Unmatched junction bases numbered 10, after V lost 2 bases and J lost 6 bases. This CDR3 region has 17 residues. The germline V gene encodes CDR1 SGHRS and CDR2 YFSETQ. The CDR3, as DNA: TGCGCCAGCAGCTTCGCGGGACTAGCGGGAGAATTGGGCGAGCAGTACTTC. Translating it yields CASSFAGLAGELGEQYF.